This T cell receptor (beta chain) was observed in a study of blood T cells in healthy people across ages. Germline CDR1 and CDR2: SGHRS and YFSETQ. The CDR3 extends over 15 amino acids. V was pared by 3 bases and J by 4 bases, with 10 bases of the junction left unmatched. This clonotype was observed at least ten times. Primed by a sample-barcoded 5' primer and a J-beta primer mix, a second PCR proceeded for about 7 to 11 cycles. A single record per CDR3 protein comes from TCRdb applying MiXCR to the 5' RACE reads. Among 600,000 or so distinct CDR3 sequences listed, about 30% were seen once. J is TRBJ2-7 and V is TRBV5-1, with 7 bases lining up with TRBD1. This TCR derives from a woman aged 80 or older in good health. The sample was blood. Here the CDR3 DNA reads TGCGCCAGCAGCTCCATTCCGGGACAGCTATACGAGCAGTACTTC. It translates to CASSSIPGQLYEQYF.